A single sample gave rise to the 32 T cell receptor beta chains below, sequenced in a study of OX40 agonist ivuxolimab in advanced cancers. Assay: immunoSEQ multiplex PCR; the TCRdb copy retains only in-frame clones and omits some. Altogether some 100,000 clones are present, about nine tenths being singletons, with the ten largest covering 0.25% to 0.35%. The sequenced sample was CD4+ or CD8+ T cells sorted from blood, obtained in a trial of the OX40 agonist ivuxolimab. These receptor sequences come from an adult with an advanced solid tumor such as melanoma, head and neck, liver or kidney cancer.

This chain connects TRBV5-5 to TRBJ2-3; D may be TRBD2 (6 bases). The CDR3 consists of 15 residues. V was pared by 4 bases and J by 6 bases, with 18 bases between. Germline CDR1 and CDR2: SGHKS and YYEKEE (reference sequence). The DNA for the CDR3 is TGTGCCAGCAGCCCGTCGGGGCTAGCGTGGGATACGCAGTATTTT. Protein sequence: CASSPSGLAWDTQYF.

The V gene is TRBV4-3, the J gene TRBJ2-1; TRBD1 might be the D (6 bases). V lost 4 bases and J lost 6, with 16 bases in between. From germline, CDR1 is LGHNA and CDR2 YSLEER. This CDR3 region has 15 residues. CDR3 sequence: CASSLTEMGANEQFF. The CDR3 DNA reads as TGCGCCAGCAGCCTGACGGAGATGGGGGCCAATGAGCAGTTCTTC.

This clone was seen just once. V and J are TRBV9 and TRBJ2-5, with TRBD1 matching 10 bases. CDR3 length: 14 amino acids. V dropped 0 bases and J dropped 13; count of bases not matched to a gene: 9. CDR1 and CDR2 (germline): SGDLS, YYNGEE. The CDR3 DNA reads TGTGCCAGCAGCGTAGAATGGGGACAGGGGCCCATGTACTTC. Residues: CASSVEWGQGPMYF.

This chain joins TRBV6-6 and TRBJ2-1; 8 bases align to TRBD1. Germline V gene sequence: CDR1 MNHNY, CDR2 SVGAGI (reference sequence). Trimming cost V 2 bases and J 5 bases; bases outside gene matches: 2. The CDR3 is 14 amino acids. DNA of the CDR3: TGTGCCAGCAGTTACCCGACAGGGGACAATGAGCAGTTCTTC. Its translation: CASSYPTGDNEQFF.

The chain is built from TRBV28 and TRBJ1-3; TRBD1 is a possible D gene (5 bases). Germline V gene sequence: CDR1 MDHEN, CDR2 SYDVKM. V was pared by 5 bases and J by 4 bases, with 15 bases between. The CDR3 runs 15 residues. CDR3 sequence: CASSPHGAEGNTIYF. In nucleotides, the CDR3 is TGTGCCAGCAGTCCCCACGGGGCGGAAGGAAACACCATATATTTT. The full variable domain, rest sourced from reference TRBV28 and TRBJ1-3, is DVKVTQSSRYLVKRTGEKVFLECVQDMDHENMFWYRQDPGLGLRLIYFSYDVKMKEKGDIPEGYSVSREKKERFSLILESASTNQTSMYLCASSPHGAEGNTIYFGEGSWLTVV.

V is TRBV19 and J is TRBJ2-5; 15 nucleotides match TRBD2. This CDR3 is built from 17 residues. Per germline, CDR1 LNHDA and CDR2 SQIVND (reference sequence). After removal of 3 bases from V and 5 bases from J, the junction contained 7 bases not matched to a gene. Here the CDR3 DNA reads TGTGCCAGTAGTATCGGGGCCGGGACTAGCGGGAGGGAGACCCAGTACTTC. It codes for CASSIGAGTSGRETQYF.

The chain carries TRBV19 and TRBJ2-5; D unclear. The V end lost 3 bases, the J end lost 5 bases, and 10 bases lay between the germline ends. Germline loops: CDR1 LNHDA, CDR2 SQIVND (reference sequence). This CDR3 has 13 amino acids. The CDR3 coding sequence is TGTGCCAGTAGTATGGCCCGGTTTGAGACCCAGTACTTC. Its protein is CASSMARFETQYF.

V and J are TRBV5-4 and TRBJ2-7; weak D call: TRBD2 (6 bases). Germline V lookup: CDR1 SGHNT, CDR2 YYREEE (reference sequence). The CDR3 is made up of 14 amino acids. Trimming pared 0 bases from V and 2 bases from J, leaving 9 bases between. The CDR3 sequence is CASSLGLEPYEQYF. As DNA, the CDR3 is TGTGCCAGCAGCTTGGGACTAGAACCCTACGAGCAGTACTTC.

The chain recombines TRBV11-3 with TRBJ2-7; possible D gene TRBD1, 5 bases. The CDR3 extends over 17 amino acids. Trimming took off 0 bases at V and 6 bases at J, with 21 bases between the two ends. The V gene's germline CDR1 is SGHNT and CDR2 YENEEA. The DNA for the CDR3 is TGTGCCAGCAGCTTAGAAACGGGCAGGGCCGGCGGTTGCGAGCAGTACTTC. Amino acid sequence: CASSLETGRAGGCEQYF. The entire variable domain, with the rest obtained from reference TRBV11-3 and TRBJ2-7, is as follows: EAGVVQSPRYKIIEKKQPVAFWCNPISGHNTLYWYLQNLGQGPELLIRYENEEAVDDSQLPKDRFSAERLKGVDSTLKIQPAELGDSAVYLCASSLETGRAGGCEQYFGPGTRLTVT.

This clone came up a few times. The V call is TRBV5-6, the J call TRBJ1-4; a weak D match, TRBD1 (5 bases). V lost 0 bases, J lost 2 bases, and 8 bases lay in between. The CDR3 loop spans 15 amino acids. CDR1 is SGHDT and CDR2 is YYEEEE in the germline V gene. CDR3 sequence: CASSLGAGTNEKLFF. The CDR3, as DNA: TGTGCCAGCAGCTTGGGGGCAGGGACTAATGAAAAACTGTTTTTT. The whole variable domain, remainder taken from reference TRBV5-6 and TRBJ1-4, is DAGVTQSPTHLIKTRGQQVTLRCSPKSGHDTVSWYQQALGQGPQFIFQYYEEEERQRGNFPDRFSGHQFPNYSSELNVNALLLGDSALYLCASSLGAGTNEKLFFGSGTQLSVL.

This chain's CDR3 is CASSIGQEQETQYF. The CDR3 DNA sequence: TGTGCCAGTAGTATCGGGCAGGAACAAGAGACCCAGTACTTC. The rearrangement joins TRBV19 to TRBJ2-5, with unresolved D. Per germline, CDR1 LNHDA and CDR2 SQIVND (reference sequence). The V end was cut by 3 bases, the J end by 2 bases, with 10 bases between. The CDR3 is 14 amino acids.

V is TRBV28 and J is TRBJ1-1; D ambiguous. Germline loops: CDR1 MDHEN, CDR2 SYDVKM. This CDR3 contains 12 residues. CDR3: CAESGMYTEAFF. DNA of the CDR3: TGTGCGGAGAGTGGGATGTACACTGAAGCTTTCTTT. Looking up the rest from reference TRBV28 and TRBJ1-1 gives the full variable domain: DVKVTQSSRYLVKRTGEKVFLECVQDMDHENMFWYRQDPGLGLRLIYFSYDVKMKEKGDIPEGYSVSREKKERFSLILESASTNQTSMYLCAESGMYTEAFFGQGTRLTVV.

The chain is built from TRBV27 and TRBJ2-3; tentatively, D is TRBD1 or TRBD2 (5 bases each). Germline V gene data show CDR1 as MNHEY and CDR2 as SMNVEV (reference sequence). Trimming took 4 bases from V and 0 from J, leaving 20 bases between them. This CDR3 is 18 amino acids long. CDR3 DNA: TGTGCCAGCAGTTCCCGAGCCCGGGGACCGAAAAGCACAGATACGCAGTATTTT. Translated, it gives CASSSRARGPKSTDTQYF.

The gene calls are TRBV28 and TRBJ1-2; D perhaps matches TRBD1 (5 bases). Germline V CDR1 and CDR2: MDHEN, SYDVKM. Trimming stripped 6 bases from V and 2 bases from J, with 16 bases between. The CDR3 has 15 residues. The CDR3 sequence: CASSPGVQANYGYTF. The CDR3 DNA reads as TGTGCCAGCAGCCCCGGTGTACAGGCCAACTATGGCTACACCTTC.

This rearrangement joins TRBV18 to TRBJ2-3; 8 bases are shared with TRBD1. Germline CDR1 reads KGHSH; CDR2 reads LQKENI. V dropped 2 bases and J dropped 2; count of bases not matched to a gene: 3. The CDR3 runs 15 residues. In DNA form, the CDR3 reads TGTGCCAGCTCACCAGGGACAGGCCCCACAGATACGCAGTATTTT. This translates into CASSPGTGPTDTQYF. Supplemented by reference TRBV18 and TRBJ2-3, the full variable domain reads NAGVMQNPRHLVRRRGQEARLRCSPMKGHSHVYWYRQLPEEGLKFMVYLQKENIIDESGMPKERFSAEFPKEGPSILRIQQVVRGDSAAYFCASSPGTGPTDTQYFGPGTRLTVL.

The chain couples TRBV9 to TRBJ1-2; D gene unclear. The germline V and J ends were trimmed by 3 bases and 7 bases, with 16 bases remaining between them. CDR1 and CDR2 from the germline V gene are SGDLS and YYNGEE. The CDR3 runs to 14 residues. The CDR3 reads CASSEEEGLFGYTF. The DNA of the CDR3 is TGTGCCAGCAGCGAGGAGGAGGGTTTATTTGGCTACACCTTC.

A few counts support this clone. CDR3 in amino acids: CASSQDRVGQPQHF. Written as DNA, the CDR3 is TGTGCCAGCAGTCAGGACAGGGTGGGGCAGCCCCAGCATTTT. The chain employs TRBV16 and TRBJ1-5, with TRBD1 matching over 8 bases. The germline V gene has CDR1 KGHSY and CDR2 FQNENV. The CDR3 runs to 14 residues. V trimming: 6 bases; J trimming: 7 bases; junction bases outside the gene matches: 8.

This clone has just a few counts. V and J are TRBV28 and TRBJ1-2; D may be TRBD1 (5 bases). CDR1 MDHEN and CDR2 SYDVKM come from the germline V gene. The V and J ends lost 6 bases and 8 bases respectively, with 16 bases between them. The CDR3 loop spans 13 amino acids. This CDR3 reads CASREGRTLGYTF. The CDR3 DNA reads TGTGCCAGCAGGGAGGGACGGACCCTCGGCTACACCTTC.

V gene TRBV27 combines with J gene TRBJ2-3, with unresolved D. V lost 3 bases, J lost 1 base, and 8 bases lay in between. The CDR3 runs to 14 residues. Germline CDR1 is MNHEY and CDR2 is SMNVEV (reference sequence). CDR3 nucleotides: TGTGCCAGCAGTTTGCAGAGAGGCACAGATACGCAGTATTTT. Amino acids: CASSLQRGTDTQYF.

This clone was picked up one time. DNA of the CDR3: TGTGCCAGCCCTCCCAGAGGACATGTTACCTACGAGCAGTACTTC. Translation: CASPPRGHVTYEQYF. J is TRBJ2-7 and V is TRBV28, with D perhaps matching TRBD1 (5 bases). This CDR3 has 15 amino acids. The V and J ends lost 8 bases and 2 bases respectively, with 19 bases between them. Per germline, CDR1 MDHEN and CDR2 SYDVKM.

The chain has TRBV6-5 and TRBJ1-4; TRBD1 might be the D (6 bases). The CDR3 is 14 residues long. The V gene's germline CDR1 is MNHEY and CDR2 SVGAGI. Between the trimmed V and J ends, which lost 2 bases and 6 bases, there was a span of 10 bases. CDR3 DNA sequence: TGTGCCAGCAGTTACCGAGGGGGGGATGAAAAACTGTTTTTT. It specifies CASSYRGGDEKLFF.

The rearrangement joins TRBV19 to TRBJ2-7; the match to TRBD2 covers 7 bases. Trimming cost V 6 bases and J 2 bases; bases outside gene matches: 7. This CDR3 region has 14 residues. In germline, CDR1 is LNHDA, CDR2 SQIVND (reference sequence). The CDR3 reads CASRDGRSTYEQYF. CDR3 nucleotide sequence: TGTGCCAGTAGGGACGGGAGGTCCACCTACGAGCAGTACTTC.

This rearrangement joins TRBV7-8 to TRBJ2-6; D unclear. CDR1 and CDR2 (germline): SGHVS, FQNEAQ. The V gene lost 5 bases and the J gene lost 0 bases, with 20 bases spanning the gap. CDR3 length: 19 residues. The CDR3 coding sequence is TGTGCCAGCAGCCCCCTGTATGCCAGTTTGGACTCTGGGGCCAACGTCCTGACTTTC. Its translation is CASSPLYASLDSGANVLTF.

The chain carries TRBV25-1 and TRBJ2-3; 11 bases map to TRBD1. CDR3 length equals 16 residues. V lost 4 bases to trimming and J lost 5 bases; unmatched junction nucleotides: 8. The V gene's germline CDR1 is MGHDK and CDR2 SYGVNS. CDR3: CASSGSSGTGGDTQYF. In DNA form, the CDR3 reads TGTGCCAGCAGTGGATCCTCCGGGACAGGGGGAGATACGCAGTATTTT.

The chain employs TRBV7-2 and TRBJ1-5; D gene uncertain. V was pared by 1 base and J by 4 bases, with 8 bases between. This CDR3 has 14 residues. Germline V gene data show CDR1 as SGHTA and CDR2 as FQGNSA. The CDR3 nucleotides read TGTGCCAGCAGCTTAGTTATGGTAAATCAGCCCCAGCATTTT. Its translation: CASSLVMVNQPQHF.

This rearrangement joins TRBV5-6 to TRBJ2-2; no clear D. The CDR3 is 15 residues long. Trimming removed 1 base from V and 1 base from J, with 8 bases in between. Germline V gene sequence: CDR1 SGHDT, CDR2 YYEEEE. As DNA, the CDR3 is TGTGCCAGCAGCTTGCTAGAAGGGAACACCGGGGAGCTGTTTTTT. It translates to CASSLLEGNTGELFF.

The chain uses TRBV13 and TRBJ2-6; D is uncertain. This CDR3 has 15 residues. The germline V gene has CDR1 PRHDT and CDR2 FYEKMQ (reference sequence). V lost 3 bases and J lost 2, with 8 bases in between. CDR3 loop: CASSLGGPGANVLTF. Here the CDR3 DNA reads TGTGCCAGCAGCTTGGGTGGGCCTGGGGCCAACGTCCTGACTTTC.

This chain joins TRBV9 and TRBJ2-2; no definite D call. The CDR3 is made up of 13 amino acids. Germline assignment: CDR1 SGDLS and CDR2 YYNGEE. The V gene lost 4 bases and the J gene lost 4 bases, with 8 bases spanning the gap. CDR3 sequence reads: CASSPIPTGELFF. The CDR3 DNA is TGTGCCAGCAGCCCCATCCCCACCGGGGAGCTGTTTTTT.

The chain combines TRBV15 with TRBJ2-7; D possibly corresponds to TRBD2 (5 bases). The CDR3 totals 14 residues. CDR1 is LNHNV and CDR2 is YYDKDF in the germline V gene (reference sequence). The V end lost 0 bases, the J end lost 0 bases, and 6 bases lay between the germline ends. In DNA form, the CDR3 reads TGTGCCACCAGCAGAGATGGACTCTCCTACGAGCAGTACTTC. Translating it yields CATSRDGLSYEQYF.

This clone showed up just once. The chain recombines TRBV6-5 with TRBJ1-1, with TRBD1 matching 7 bases. Germline V gene lookup returns CDR1 MNHEY and CDR2 SVGAGI. There are 14 residues in the CDR3. V lost 6 bases to trimming and J lost 4 bases; unmatched junction nucleotides: 8. CDR3 coding DNA: TGTGCCAGCAGAATTAGGGACAGACCCACTGAAGCTTTCTTT. Amino acid sequence: CASRIRDRPTEAFF.

Here the CDR3 DNA reads TGTGCCAGCTCACCAAAGGACAGGGGATTAACTAATGAAAAACTGTTTTTT. It yields the protein CASSPKDRGLTNEKLFF. The chain uses TRBV18 and TRBJ1-4; 9 bases are shared with TRBD1. The CDR3 runs to 17 residues. After removal of 2 bases from V and 1 base from J, the junction contained 5 bases not matched to a gene. CDR1 KGHSH and CDR2 LQKENI come from the germline V gene. The full variable domain, in which reference TRBV18 and TRBJ1-4 provide the parts outside the CDR3, is NAGVMQNPRHLVRRRGQEARLRCSPMKGHSHVYWYRQLPEEGLKFMVYLQKENIIDESGMPKERFSAEFPKEGPSILRIQQVVRGDSAAYFCASSPKDRGLTNEKLFFGSGTQLSVL.

The chain has TRBV2 and TRBJ2-3; no clear D. Germline CDR1 is SNHLY and CDR2 is FYNNEI. The CDR3 contains 14 residues. The ends were cut back, 2 bases at V and 4 bases at J, with 10 bases in the middle. CDR3 loop: CASSEYSFADTQYF. In DNA, the CDR3 is TGTGCCAGCAGTGAATACTCTTTCGCAGATACGCAGTATTTT.